One and the same sample provided the 26 T cell receptor beta chains below, sequenced in a study of molecular identifiers for immune sequencing clone quantification. TCRdb re-derived calls from the PCR reads in MiXCR, one entry per CDR3 protein. The table records around 460,000 distinct CDR3 sequences, less than 30% of them present only once. Specimen: naive CD8+ T cells from blood, with Jurkat cell RNA spiked in. Subset given: FACS-sorted CD8+CD4-CCR7+CD45RA+ naive T cells. These receptor sequences come from a human donor in good health. Some libraries in this study had Jurkat cell RNA spiked in.

This clonotype occurred a few times. The V gene is TRBV6-5, the J gene TRBJ1-1, with 7 bases fitting TRBD1. The CDR3 loop spans 14 amino acids. J gave up 4 bases and V 5 bases, and 7 bases lay outside the gene matches. CDR1 and CDR2 (germline): MNHEY, SVGAGI. CDR3 in DNA: TGTGCCAGCAGTCCGAGCAGGGGGTCCACTGAAGCTTTCTTT. Its protein is CASSPSRGSTEAFF.

V and J are TRBV19 and TRBJ2-3; 10 positions match TRBD2. Germline values: CDR1 LNHDA, CDR2 SQIVND (reference sequence). V gave up 5 bases and J gave up 6 bases; unmatched junction bases: 2. The CDR3 is made up of 13 amino acids. CDR3 coding DNA: TGTGCCAGTAGTGCTAGCGGGAGTGATACGCAGTATTTT. This gives the protein CASSASGSDTQYF.

For this clonotype: This may arise from a read error, as a much more abundant clone is one base away. This sequence joins TRBV20-1 and TRBJ1-1, with D unresolved. This CDR3 is built from 16 residues. Germline loops: CDR1 DFQATT, CDR2 SNEGSKA (reference sequence). Trimming took 3 bases from V and 6 from J, leaving 23 bases between them. This CDR3 is CSARPTGRGVGPEAFF. In DNA, the CDR3 is TGCAGTGCTAGGCCAACCGGACGGGGAGTGGGTCCTGAAGCTTTCTTT.

This clonotype was seen a single time. The junction does not match germline at one end; this may be a read error. The chain carries TRBV5-1 and TRBJ2-7; D gene ambiguous. The germline gives CDR1 SGHRS, CDR2 YFSETQ. The length of the CDR3 is 13 residues. The CDR3 loop reads CASGLGIYYGQCF. CDR3 nucleotides: TGCGCCAGCGGCTTGGGCATCTACTACGGGCAGTGCTTC. Looking up the rest from reference TRBV5-1 and TRBJ2-7 gives the full variable domain: KAGVTQTPRYLIKTRGQQVTLSCSPISGHRSVSWYQQTPGQGLQFLFEYFSETQRNKGNFPGRFSGRQFSNSRSEMNVSTLELGDSALYLCASGLGIYYGQCFGPGTRLTVT.

The chain carries TRBV4-1 and TRBJ2-7; TRBD1 matches at 9 bases. The trim removed 0 bases at V and 3 bases at J, leaving 18 bases unmatched. In germline, CDR1 is MGHRA, CDR2 YSYEKL. The CDR3 covers 20 residues. The CDR3 DNA reads TGCGCCAGCAGCCAAGATTATACAGGGGGCCCGGGACAGGGATTCTACGAGCAGTACTTC. This gives the protein CASSQDYTGGPGQGFYEQYF.

J is TRBJ2-7 and V is TRBV18; no firm D call. Germline CDR1 is KGHSH and CDR2 is LQKENI. This CDR3 has 11 residues. V lost 6 bases to trimming and J lost 6 bases, with 9 bases between them. CDR3 sequence (DNA): TGTGCCAGCTCGGGCCCAGGCGAGCAGTACTTC. Encoded protein: CASSGPGEQYF.

This clonotype was detected a few times. The V call is TRBV20-1, the J call TRBJ2-7; D is tentatively TRBD1 or TRBD2 (5 bases each). CDR1 DFQATT and CDR2 SNEGSKA come from the germline V gene (reference sequence). Trimming stripped 0 bases from V and 3 bases from J, with 9 bases between. The CDR3 runs 13 residues. This CDR3 reads CSARDWDGYEQYF. The CDR3 bases are TGCAGTGCTAGAGATTGGGACGGCTACGAGCAGTACTTC.

The V and J genes are TRBV12-3 or TRBV12-4 and TRBJ2-5; 11 bases agree with TRBD1. V lost 4 bases, J lost 7 bases, and 23 bases stayed unmatched. The CDR3 covers 20 residues. The DNA for the CDR3 is TGTGCCAGCAGTTCAGTTGCAGGTGGACAGGGGGCAGGAGAAGAGGGGACCCAGTACTTC. Amino acid sequence: CASSSVAGGQGAGEEGTQYF.

This clonotype has a handful of counts. The chain combines TRBV19 with TRBJ2-2; D remains ambiguous. CDR1 LNHDA and CDR2 SQIVND come from the germline V gene (reference sequence). This CDR3 has 14 amino acids. Trimming removed 5 bases from V and 5 bases from J, with 12 bases in between. CDR3 in DNA: TGTGCCAGTAGTCTCATAACAACTACCGGGGAGCTGTTTTTT. Its translation is CASSLITTTGELFF.

In this sample, this clonotype turned up many times. This sequence joins TRBV29-1 and TRBJ2-2; D is undetermined. The CDR3 covers 13 residues. Trimming took 4 bases from V and 0 from J, leaving 6 bases between them. Germline lookup yields CDR1 SQVTM and CDR2 ANQGSEA. The CDR3 here is CSVVQANTGELFF. The CDR3, as DNA: TGCAGCGTTGTTCAGGCGAACACCGGGGAGCTGTTTTTT.

This clonotype was detected ten times or more. The chain couples TRBV6-5 to TRBJ1-6; no reliable D call. The germline V gene encodes CDR1 MNHEY and CDR2 SVGAGI. The V end lost 2 bases, the J end lost 5 bases, and 7 bases lay between the germline ends. The CDR3 length is 14 residues. The CDR3 DNA follows: TGTGCCAGCAGTTACGGACTGAATAATTCACCCCTCCACTTT. Residues: CASSYGLNNSPLHF.

This rearrangement joins TRBV20-1 to TRBJ1-2; TRBD1 might be the D (5 bases). V shed 6 bases and J shed 5 bases, with 19 bases lying between them. The CDR3 length is 14 residues. Germline V lookup: CDR1 DFQATT, CDR2 SNEGSKA (reference sequence). Written as DNA, the CDR3 is TGCAGTGCGGATCCGGGACTTAACTTTTATGGCTACACCTTC. It is translated as CSADPGLNFYGYTF.

As regards this clonotype: A clone one base away is much larger, so this may be a read error. The rearrangement uses TRBV4-3 and TRBJ2-7; D is possibly TRBD1 (5 bases). The germline V gene encodes CDR1 LGHNA and CDR2 YSLEER. The CDR3 totals 14 residues. V dropped 0 bases and J dropped 3 bases, with 9 bases sitting between them. The CDR3 protein is CASSQDRVDYEQYF. The CDR3 nucleotides are TGCGCCAGCAGCCAAGACAGGGTCGACTACGAGCAGTACTTC.

This clonotype was seen ten or more times. The chain is built from TRBV9 and TRBJ2-7; 8 bases map to TRBD2. V trimming: 4 bases; J trimming: 5 bases; junction bases outside the gene matches: 11. CDR1 is SGDLS and CDR2 is YYNGEE in the germline V gene. This CDR3 region has 15 residues. CDR3 coding DNA: TGTGCCAGCAGCCCCGGGAGGGATATGCTCCACGAGCAGTACTTC. This encodes CASSPGRDMLHEQYF. Drawing the rest from reference TRBV9 and TRBJ2-7, the complete variable domain is DSGVTQTPKHLITATGQRVTLRCSPRSGDLSVYWYQQSLDQGLQFLIQYYNGEERAKGNILERFSAQQFPDLHSELNLSSLELGDSALYFCASSPGRDMLHEQYFGPGTRLTVT.

The sample holds many counts of this clonotype. This chain connects TRBV4-3 to TRBJ1-4; possible D gene TRBD1, 6 bases. The V gene's germline CDR1 is LGHNA and CDR2 YSLEER. Trimming cost V 4 bases and J 7 bases, with 19 bases left between them. The CDR3 runs to 16 residues. Here the CDR3 DNA reads TGCGCCAGCAGCCGCGGCGTGACAGGATATGGTGAAAAACTGTTTTTT. It translates to CASSRGVTGYGEKLFF.

This clonotype was seen ten or more times. J is TRBJ2-7 and V is TRBV28, with TRBD1 matching 8 bases. The CDR3 spans 14 residues. CDR1 and CDR2 (germline): MDHEN, SYDVKM. V gave up 4 bases and J gave up 2 bases; unmatched junction bases: 4. Written as DNA, the CDR3 is TGTGCCAGCAGTTCTCGGACAGGGCCCTACGAGCAGTACTTC. It translates to CASSSRTGPYEQYF.

J is TRBJ1-1 and V is TRBV19; TRBD1 might be the D (5 bases). Germline V lookup: CDR1 LNHDA, CDR2 SQIVND (reference sequence). Trimming removed 6 bases at V and 0 bases at J, with 14 bases between. The CDR3 spans 15 residues. In nucleotides, the CDR3 is TGTGCCAGTAGCCCCCAGGAGGGGATGAACACTGAAGCTTTCTTT. Amino acids: CASSPQEGMNTEAFF.

Ten or more counts support this clonotype. V is TRBV6-2 or TRBV6-3 and J is TRBJ1-1; D is unclear. The CDR3 is 16 residues long. The germline gives CDR1 MNHEY, CDR2 SVGEGT. V was pared by 5 bases and J by 1 base, with 17 bases between. CDR3 in DNA: TGTGCCAGCAGTCCCGTGTTTGGGGATAGGAACACTGAAGCTTTCTTT. Translating it yields CASSPVFGDRNTEAFF.

Notes on this clonotype: A much larger clone differs from this one at a single base, so this may be a read error. The chain employs TRBV4-3 and TRBJ1-3; TRBD1 matches 8 bases. CDR1 is LGHNA and CDR2 is YSLEER in the germline V gene. The CDR3 runs 15 residues. The CDR3 region has the DNA TGCGCCCGCAGCTTAGGACAGGGCTTAGGAAACACCATATATTTT. Its translation is CARSLGQGLGNTIYF.

This clonotype was found many times. This sequence joins TRBV5-1 and TRBJ2-7; tentatively, D is TRBD1 or TRBD2 (5 bases each). Trimming shortened V by 3 bases and J by 2 bases, and 15 bases separated the two germline ends. CDR3 size: 15 residues. Germline V gives CDR1 SGHRS, CDR2 YFSETQ. The CDR3 loop reads CASSSVPGTAYEQYF. CDR3 nucleotides: TGCGCCAGCAGCTCTGTTCCCGGGACGGCCTACGAGCAGTACTTC.

A remark on this clonotype: Possible read error: a much larger clone is one base away. This chain's CDR3 is CASSSPAGVPYERYF. As DNA, the CDR3 is TGTGCCAGCAGCAGCCCGGCAGGGGTACCCTACGAGCGGTACTTC. The rearrangement joins TRBV5-3 to TRBJ2-7; possibly TRBD1 for D (6 bases). TRBV5-3 qualifies as an ORF whose function is uncertain. This CDR3 has 15 amino acids.

This chain uses TRBV11-1 with TRBJ2-7, with 8 bases identical to TRBD2. The CDR3 spans 14 residues. The V segment lost 5 bases and the J segment 3 bases; nucleotides outside the gene matches: 6. The V gene's germline CDR1 is SGHAT and CDR2 FQDESV (reference sequence). CDR3 loop: CASSQGTRLYEQYF. In nucleotides, the CDR3 is TGTGCCAGCAGCCAGGGGACTAGGCTCTACGAGCAGTACTTC.

This clonotype occurred a few times. The chain links TRBV4-1 to TRBJ2-3; 8 bases align to TRBD1. CDR1 and CDR2 (germline): MGHRA, YSYEKL. The V and J ends lost 4 bases and 4 bases, in that order; junction bases with no gene match: 10. This CDR3 is 16 amino acids long. This chain's CDR3 is CASSLGGQGPPDTQYF. CDR3 DNA: TGCGCCAGCAGCCTTGGCGGACAGGGTCCTCCAGATACGCAGTATTTT.

As to this clonotype: A much larger clone lies a single base off, so this may be a read error. The chain couples TRBV2 to TRBJ2-7, with no clear D. This CDR3 spans 14 amino acids. The germline V gene has CDR1 SNHLY and CDR2 FYNNEI. V lost 1 base and J 0 bases, leaving 7 bases between the germline ends. As DNA, the CDR3 is TGTGCCAGCAGTGAAGTGCGGAGCTCCTACGAGCAGTACTTC. Amino acids: CASSEVRSSYEQYF.

The chain couples TRBV7-9 to TRBJ1-1; D is ambiguous. The CDR3 has 13 residues. Germline loops: CDR1 SEHNR, CDR2 FQNEAQ (reference sequence). Trimming pared 5 bases from V and 8 bases from J, leaving 15 bases between. CDR3 DNA sequence: TGTGCCAGCAGCCGCCCGGCGGCGGTGGAAGCTTTCTTT. This sequence encodes CASSRPAAVEAFF.

This clonotype has a handful of counts. This chain uses TRBV5-4 with TRBJ1-1, with D possibly matching TRBD1 (6 bases). Deletions cut 4 bases from V and 1 base from J, with 20 bases between. The CDR3 spans 17 residues. CDR1 SGHNT and CDR2 YYREEE come from the germline V gene (reference sequence). In nucleotides, the CDR3 is TGTGCCAGCAGCCCAAGACTAACAGGGTTGGAGAACACTGAAGCTTTCTTT. Its translation: CASSPRLTGLENTEAFF.